Listed below are T cell receptor beta chains from one sample, sequenced in a study of OX40 agonist ivuxolimab in advanced cancers. Here immunoSEQ multiplex PCR was the method, and the copy in TCRdb shows in-frame clones only, minus some. The sample includes about 20,000 clones, over 65% seen only once; the top ten take around 49%. Sequenced here: CD4+ or CD8+ T cells sorted from blood, sampled in a trial of the OX40 agonist ivuxolimab. These receptors all stem from an adult with an advanced solid tumor such as melanoma, head and neck, liver or kidney cancer. CDR3s include the opening cysteine and the closing phenylalanine or tryptophan. The order of the fields is clone size, D gene, J gene, V gene, CDR3 protein, CDR3 DNA. D genes are given only for firm matches. Size tells how often a clone was seen (once, few, many) or the class of an expanded clone, and some rows leave it out.

abundance: NA; d_gene: NA; j_gene: TRBJ1-1; v_gene: TRBV19; CDR3aa: CASSFDSGNTEAFF; CDR3nt: TGTGCCAGTAGTTTTGACAGTGGCAACACTGAAGCTTTCTTT
abundance: NA; d_gene: NA; j_gene: TRBJ2-1; v_gene: TRBV18; CDR3aa: CASSLQNEQFF; CDR3nt: TGTGCCAGCTCACTACAGAACGAGCAGTTCTTC
abundance: NA; d_gene: NA; j_gene: TRBJ2-1; v_gene: TRBV7-9; CDR3aa: CASSLQGYNEQFF; CDR3nt: TGTGCCAGCAGCCTACAGGGTTACAATGAGCAGTTCTTC
abundance: NA; d_gene: NA; j_gene: TRBJ2-1; v_gene: TRBV13; CDR3aa: CASSSSGLARNEQFF; CDR3nt: TGTGCCAGCAGCTCGTCGGGCCTCGCGCGTAATGAGCAGTTCTTC
abundance: once; d_gene: TRBD2; j_gene: TRBJ2-2; v_gene: TRBV7-6; CDR3aa: CASSRFGGGASGELFF; CDR3nt: TGTGCCAGCAGCCGATTTGGCGGGGGGGCGTCCGGGGAGCTGTTTTTT
abundance: once; d_gene: TRBD2; j_gene: TRBJ2-2; v_gene: TRBV2; CDR3aa: CASSAREGGELFF; CDR3nt: TGTGCCAGCAGCGCGCGGGAGGGCGGGGAGCTGTTTTTT
abundance: few; d_gene: NA; j_gene: TRBJ1-1; v_gene: TRBV5-4; CDR3aa: CASSVGGQMNTEAFF; CDR3nt: TGTGCCAGCAGCGTAGGGGGACAAATGAACACTGAAGCTTTCTTT
abundance: NA; d_gene: TRBD1; j_gene: TRBJ2-1; v_gene: TRBV4-3; CDR3aa: CASSQDGQGARNEQFF; CDR3nt: TGCGCCAGCAGCCAAGACGGACAGGGGGCGCGGAATGAGCAGTTCTTC
abundance: once; d_gene: NA; j_gene: TRBJ2-3; v_gene: TRBV9; CDR3aa: CASSVVEAGTDTQYF; CDR3nt: TGTGCCAGCAGCGTAGTAGAGGCTGGCACAGATACGCAGTATTTT
abundance: NA; d_gene: NA; j_gene: TRBJ1-5; v_gene: TRBV7-9; CDR3aa: CASSLGLYSNQPQHF; CDR3nt: TGTGCCAGCAGCCTCGGGCTCTATAGCAATCAGCCCCAGCATTTT
abundance: NA; d_gene: TRBD1; j_gene: TRBJ2-7; v_gene: TRBV19; CDR3aa: CASSHPGQANYEQYF; CDR3nt: TGTGCCAGTAGTCATCCCGGACAGGCGAACTACGAGCAGTACTTC
abundance: NA; d_gene: NA; j_gene: TRBJ1-1; v_gene: TRBV7-2; CDR3aa: CASSLDYRLNTEAFF; CDR3nt: TGTGCCAGCAGCTTAGATTATAGACTTAACACTGAAGCTTTCTTT
abundance: NA; d_gene: TRBD2; j_gene: TRBJ2-3; v_gene: TRBV6-5; CDR3aa: CASSYETSGTDTQYF; CDR3nt: TGTGCCAGCAGTTATGAGACTAGCGGGACAGATACGCAGTATTTT
abundance: NA; d_gene: TRBD2; j_gene: TRBJ2-7; v_gene: TRBV14; CDR3aa: CASSHLERGSHEQYF; CDR3nt: TGTGCCAGCAGCCACCTCGAGCGGGGGTCCCACGAGCAGTACTTC
abundance: NA; d_gene: NA; j_gene: TRBJ2-5; v_gene: TRBV5-4; CDR3aa: CASSFAETQYF; CDR3nt: TGTGCCAGCAGCTTTGCAGAGACCCAGTACTTC
abundance: NA; d_gene: TRBD1; j_gene: TRBJ2-2; v_gene: TRBV7-9; CDR3aa: CASRRQGPGELFF; CDR3nt: TGTGCCAGCAGAAGACAGGGGCCCGGGGAGCTGTTTTTT
abundance: NA; d_gene: NA; j_gene: TRBJ2-7; v_gene: TRBV4-1; CDR3aa: CASSQVQGDSHEQYF; CDR3nt: TGCGCCAGCAGCCAAGTGCAGGGGGACTCTCACGAGCAGTACTTC
abundance: once; d_gene: TRBD2; j_gene: TRBJ2-7; v_gene: TRBV2; CDR3aa: CASSSIGLAGTYEQYF; CDR3nt: TGTGCCAGCAGCAGCATCGGACTAGCGGGTACCTACGAGCAGTACTTC
abundance: few; d_gene: NA; j_gene: TRBJ2-1; v_gene: TRBV14; CDR3aa: CASSQTLLVSTYNEQFF; CDR3nt: TGTGCCAGCAGCCAAACCCTCCTAGTCTCCACCTACAATGAGCAGTTCTTC
abundance: once; d_gene: TRBD1; j_gene: TRBJ2-7; v_gene: TRBV27; CDR3aa: CASSLTGPSYEQYF; CDR3nt: TGTGCCAGCAGCCTGACAGGGCCCTCCTACGAGCAGTACTTC
abundance: once; d_gene: TRBD2; j_gene: TRBJ2-3; v_gene: TRBV27; CDR3aa: CASSYGTTSTDTQYF; CDR3nt: TGTGCCAGCAGTTACGGGACTACTAGCACAGATACGCAGTATTTT
abundance: NA; d_gene: NA; j_gene: TRBJ2-1; v_gene: TRBV15; CDR3aa: CATSRAGGGGPNEQFF; CDR3nt: TGTGCCACCAGCAGAGCTGGGGGAGGAGGGCCCAATGAGCAGTTCTTC
abundance: NA; d_gene: TRBD1; j_gene: TRBJ2-7; v_gene: TRBV10-3; CDR3aa: CAITDRGRYEQYF; CDR3nt: TGTGCCATCACGGACAGGGGGCGATACGAGCAGTACTTC
abundance: NA; d_gene: TRBD2; j_gene: TRBJ2-3; v_gene: TRBV9; CDR3aa: CASSVEPGLAGVTDTQYF; CDR3nt: TGTGCCAGCAGCGTAGAACCCGGACTAGCAGGCGTCACAGATACGCAGTATTTT
abundance: NA; d_gene: NA; j_gene: TRBJ2-3; v_gene: TRBV5-1; CDR3aa: CASSLTGPTDTQYF; CDR3nt: TGCGCCAGCAGCTTGACAGGGCCCACAGATACGCAGTATTTT
abundance: few; d_gene: TRBD2; j_gene: TRBJ2-3; v_gene: TRBV4-3; CDR3aa: CASSQGSGGRDTQYF; CDR3nt: TGCGCCAGCAGCCAAGGGAGCGGGGGTCGTGATACGCAGTATTTT
abundance: once; d_gene: TRBD2; j_gene: TRBJ2-7; v_gene: TRBV19; CDR3aa: CASTPSGRSYEQYF; CDR3nt: TGTGCCAGTACCCCTAGCGGGAGGTCCTACGAGCAGTACTTC
abundance: NA; d_gene: TRBD1; j_gene: TRBJ1-1; v_gene: TRBV5-5; CDR3aa: CASSLVGTGGFTEAFF; CDR3nt: TGTGCCAGCAGCTTAGTCGGGACAGGGGGTTTTACTGAAGCTTTCTTT
abundance: NA; d_gene: TRBD2; j_gene: TRBJ2-7; v_gene: TRBV7-9; CDR3aa: CASSQITEASGYEQYF; CDR3nt: TGTGCCAGCAGCCAAATCACTGAGGCTAGCGGCTACGAGCAGTACTTC
abundance: few; d_gene: TRBD2; j_gene: TRBJ2-7; v_gene: TRBV27; CDR3aa: CASRGLGTYEQYF; CDR3nt: TGTGCCAGCAGGGGACTAGGAACCTACGAGCAGTACTTC
abundance: NA; d_gene: NA; j_gene: TRBJ2-7; v_gene: TRBV5-6; CDR3aa: CASSLTGSSYEQYF; CDR3nt: TGTGCCAGCAGCTTGACAGGCAGCTCCTACGAGCAGTACTTC
abundance: medium-sized; d_gene: TRBD1; j_gene: TRBJ2-7; v_gene: TRBV7-7; CDR3aa: CASSSGTGAYEQYF; CDR3nt: TGTGCTAGCAGCTCCGGGACAGGGGCCTACGAGCAGTACTTC
abundance: NA; d_gene: NA; j_gene: TRBJ2-2; v_gene: TRBV27; CDR3aa: CASSLTADTGELFF; CDR3nt: TGTGCCAGCAGTCTCACAGCCGACACCGGGGAGCTGTTTTTT